Following are 8 T cell receptor beta chains from one sample sequenced in a study of blood T cell repertoires in COVID-19. Some clones are missing from TCRdb's copy, which holds only in-frame ones; the method was immunoSEQ multiplex PCR. This table holds tens of thousands of clones, 80% to 85% found once. The source material was peripheral blood. The receptors here all came from a woman at least 80 years old with active or convalescent COVID-19.

The V call is TRBV29-1, the J call TRBJ1-2; TRBD1 is a possible D gene (5 bases). This CDR3 contains 12 residues. Germline V gene lookup returns CDR1 SQVTM and CDR2 ANQGSEA. Trimming stripped 6 bases from V and 4 bases from J, with 12 bases between. The CDR3 here is CSVGGTAYGYTF. The DNA of the CDR3 is TGCAGCGTCGGCGGGACGGCCTATGGCTACACCTTC.

V usage is TRBV7-2 and J usage is TRBJ2-3; 12 nucleotides align to TRBD2. The CDR3 is made up of 17 amino acids. V dropped 3 bases and J dropped 4; count of bases not matched to a gene: 8. Germline V lookup: CDR1 SGHTA, CDR2 FQGNSA. The CDR3 DNA sequence: TGTGCCAGCAGCTTTTGGCTAGCGGGAGGGCTGGCAGATACGCAGTATTTT. It encodes CASSFWLAGGLADTQYF. The full variable domain, in which reference TRBV7-2 and TRBJ2-3 provide the parts outside the CDR3, is GAGVSQSPSNKVTEKGKDVELRCDPISGHTALYWYRQSLGQGLEFLIYFQGNSAPDKSGLPSDRFSAERTGGSVSTLTIQRTQQEDSAVYLCASSFWLAGGLADTQYFGPGTRLTVL.

The V call is TRBV6-4, the J call TRBJ1-2; 8 nucleotides match TRBD1. CDR3 length: 14 amino acids. Germline lookup yields CDR1 MRHNA and CDR2 SNTAGT. Trimming removed 5 bases from V and 4 bases from J; junction bases left unmatched: 6. CDR3 in DNA: TGTGCCAGCAGTCCTGGACAGGGCCCCTATGGCTACACCTTC. Its translation is CASSPGQGPYGYTF.

The chain combines TRBV18 with TRBJ1-6; D remains unclear. CDR1 and CDR2 from the germline V gene are KGHSH and LQKENI. The CDR3 length is 15 residues. V was cut by 4 bases and J by 3 bases, with 10 bases left in between. The CDR3 sequence is CASSLLGDYNSPLHF. The CDR3 DNA sequence: TGTGCCAGCTCACTCCTGGGCGACTATAATTCACCCCTCCACTTT.

This clone was seen more than once but under ten times. This chain links TRBV7-9 with TRBJ1-5; perhaps TRBD1 as D (5 bases). Trimming removed 3 bases from V and 7 bases from J, with 16 bases in between. In germline, CDR1 is SEHNR, CDR2 FQNEAQ (reference sequence). The CDR3 is made up of 15 amino acids. The DNA of the CDR3 is TGTGCCAGCAGCTTCGGGCCCTCGGGGGAACAGCCCCAGCATTTT. Translated: CASSFGPSGEQPQHF.

The table lists this clone with a count of one. The chain employs TRBV6-2 or TRBV6-3 and TRBJ2-1; 8 bases map to TRBD2. This CDR3 has 18 amino acids. Losses at the gene ends were 1 base for V and 0 bases for J; bases not matched to a gene: 8. Germline CDR1 reads MNHEY; CDR2 reads SVGEGT. Written as DNA, the CDR3 is TGTGCCAGCAGTTACTATCTTAGCGGGGAGAGCTCCTACAATGAGCAGTTCTTC. Translated, it gives CASSYYLSGESSYNEQFF.

J is TRBJ2-3 and V is TRBV7-3; TRBD2 aligns across 7 bases. This CDR3 contains 12 residues. V dropped 10 bases and J dropped 10; count of bases not matched to a gene: 11. Germline V gene sequence: CDR1 SGHTA, CDR2 FQGTGA. This chain's CDR3 is CATGGRIEAQYF. CDR3 sequence (DNA): TGTGCCACCGGGGGGAGGATAGAGGCGCAGTATTTT.

The chain couples TRBV4-3 to TRBJ2-3, with 10 bases lining up with TRBD2. CDR1 and CDR2 from the germline V gene are LGHNA and YSLEER. V was pared by 0 bases and J by 6 bases, with 9 bases of the junction left unmatched. CDR3 size: 17 residues. CDR3 in amino acids: CASSQEAASGSPDTQYF. The CDR3 nucleotides are TGCGCCAGCAGCCAAGAAGCGGCTAGCGGGAGTCCCGATACGCAGTATTTT.